This is a list of T cell receptor beta chains from one sample in a study of PD-1 blockade in mismatch repair-deficient tumors. The repertoire was sequenced with immunoSEQ multiplex PCR; TCRdb's copy has only in-frame clones and lacks some. The sample consists of 70,000 to 90,000 clones, approximately 80% of them appearing once. The sample in question was peripheral blood, obtained 44 weeks after starting pembrolizumab. The receptors stem from an adult with mismatch repair-deficient cancer. The CDR3 runs from the conserved cysteine through the conserved F or W. A D gene is named only where the DNA matches it firmly. Not every row has a clone size; where given, it reads once, few, many or a size class.

d_gene,abundance,j_gene,v_gene,CDR3nt,CDR3aa
.,once,TRBJ2-2,TRBV28,TGTGCCAGCCACTCTCCCGTGCCTAGTAACACCGGGGAGCTGTTTTTT,CASHSPVPSNTGELFF
TRBD2,.,TRBJ2-7,TRBV9,TGTGCCAGCAGCGTATCGGGCGGGAGAACCTACGAGCAGTACTTC,CASSVSGGRTYEQYF
TRBD2,.,TRBJ2-7,TRBV6-5,TGTGCCAGCAGCCCCGGGACTAGCGACTACGAGCAGTACTTC,CASSPGTSDYEQYF
.,.,TRBJ2-7,TRBV29-1,TGCAGCGTGGAGGGGCCTGGATACGAGCAGTACTTC,CSVEGPGYEQYF
TRBD2,.,TRBJ2-1,TRBV9,TGTGCCAGCAGCGGAACTAGCGGCTCCTACAATGAGCAGTTCTTC,CASSGTSGSYNEQFF
.,.,TRBJ2-1,TRBV6-5,TGTGCCAGCAAAGCGGAAGTGTACAATGAGCAGTTCTTC,CASKAEVYNEQFF
.,.,TRBJ2-7,TRBV30,TGTGCCTGCCACCCCGGGACAACCTTCTACGAGCAGTACTTC,CACHPGTTFYEQYF
.,.,TRBJ1-1,TRBV5-1,TGCGCCAGCAGCTTGTCGCAATCGGGGGCGAACACTGAAGCTTTCTTT,CASSLSQSGANTEAFF
.,once,TRBJ2-4,TRBV29-1,TGCAGCGTTGCCATTGGACAGCAGACCATTCAGTACTTC,CSVAIGQQTIQYF
.,.,TRBJ2-1,TRBV11-2,TGTGCCAGCAGCTCCCGGACTACTTACAATGAGCAGTTCTTC,CASSSRTTYNEQFF
.,.,TRBJ2-5,TRBV27,TGTGCCAGCAGTTGGGCGAGGGGGGAGACCCAGTACTTC,CASSWARGETQYF
.,.,TRBJ1-1,TRBV13,TGTGCCAGCAGCTTAGCCGGGGCGAAGAACACTGAAGCTTTCTTT,CASSLAGAKNTEAFF
TRBD2,.,TRBJ2-7,TRBV4-1,TGCGCCAGCAGCCTACAAGGGAGCGGGGGCGCGTACGAGCAGTACTTC,CASSLQGSGGAYEQYF
TRBD2,.,TRBJ2-1,TRBV9,TGTGCCAGCAGCCGCTTCGGGACTAGCGGGAGGGCCATAAAAAATGAGCAGTTCTTC,CASSRFGTSGRAIKNEQFF
.,.,TRBJ1-2,TRBV29-1,TGCAGCGTTGGAACTTCGTTCAGGGGTGGCTATGGCTACACCTTC,CSVGTSFRGGYGYTF
.,.,TRBJ1-1,TRBV30,TGTGCCTGGAGTTCGAGGGGTCACACTGAAGCTTTCTTT,CAWSSRGHTEAFF
TRBD1,once,TRBJ2-1,TRBV11-2,TGTGCCAGCAGCTTGTGGACAGGGGCCCTCTACAATGAGCAGTTCTTC,CASSLWTGALYNEQFF
.,.,TRBJ2-1,TRBV5-3,TGTGCCACCGCGAGGAGCTCCATACCCAGGCGCAATGAGCAGTTCTTC,CATARSSIPRRNEQFF
.,once,TRBJ2-2,TRBV10-3,TGTGCCATCCAAGGGGGGGGAACCGGGGAGCTGTTTTTT,CAIQGGGTGELFF
TRBD1,.,TRBJ2-7,TRBV6-6,TGTGCCAGCAGACCTCCGGGACAGGCCTCCTACGAGCAGTACTTC,CASRPPGQASYEQYF
.,.,TRBJ1-1,TRBV6-6,TGTGCCAGCACCGTCAGGGTCGCGGGCACTGAAGCTTTCTTT,CASTVRVAGTEAFF
.,.,TRBJ1-5,TRBV18,TGTGCCAGCTCCCCTACCCGGGCGGACAATCAGCCCCAGCATTTT,CASSPTRADNQPQHF
.,.,TRBJ1-2,TRBV30,TGTGCCTGGAGTGTATCCCGACCGGGGGGCTATGGCTACACCTTC,CAWSVSRPGGYGYTF
.,.,TRBJ1-1,TRBV6-1,TGTGCCAGCAGTGATGTGGGTAACAAGAACACTGAAGCTTTCTTT,CASSDVGNKNTEAFF
TRBD1,.,TRBJ2-7,TRBV6-6,TGTGCCAGCTATCCGGGACAGTGGCCCTACGAGCAGTACTTC,CASYPGQWPYEQYF
.,.,TRBJ1-2,TRBV30,TGTGCCGGGGCCTTGGGGCCTAACTATGGCTACACCTTC,CAGALGPNYGYTF
.,.,TRBJ2-3,TRBV11-2,TGTGCCAGCAGCTTAAGCCCCTATAGCGGATCTAGCACAGATACGCAGTATTTT,CASSLSPYSGSSTDTQYF
.,.,TRBJ2-7,TRBV11-2,TGTGCCAGCAGCTTAGATGGATGGGTACGTTATAGGCAGTACTTC,CASSLDGWVRYRQYF
TRBD1,.,TRBJ2-2,TRBV9,TGTGCCAGCAGCGTACCGGGACAGGGGTCACGGACCGGGGAGCTGTTTTTT,CASSVPGQGSRTGELFF